Listed below are T cell receptor beta chains from one sample, sequenced in a study of blood T cell repertoires in COVID-19. Clones were read by immunoSEQ multiplex PCR, and TCRdb kept only the in-frame ones, dropping some. The sample lists about 100,000 clones; less than 95% were seen once. Source material: peripheral blood. These receptors all stem from a man aged 45-65 years with acute or convalescent COVID-19. CDR3s include the opening cysteine and the closing phenylalanine or tryptophan. Each record gives: V gene, D gene, clone size, J gene, CDR3 protein, CDR3 DNA. D genes are given only for firm matches. Only some rows state a clone size, as once, few, many or a class for expanded clones.

>TRBV5-1|TRBD2|NA|TRBJ2-1
CASSLNGREYNEQFF
TGCGCCAGCAGCTTGAACGGGAGGGAATACAATGAGCAGTTCTTC
>TRBV7-6|TRBD2|NA|TRBJ2-1
CASSLASRTGSGRAMNEQFF
TGTGCCAGCAGCTTAGCGAGCCGGACGGGTAGCGGGAGGGCCATGAATGAGCAGTTCTTC
>TRBV6-1|TRBD1|NA|TRBJ1-2
CASSERRGQNYGYTF
TGTGCCAGCAGTGAACGGAGGGGACAGAACTATGGCTACACCTTC
>TRBV4-3|TRBD2|NA|TRBJ2-5
CASSQEPLLASGAAQYF
TGCGCCAGCAGCCAAGAACCCCTACTAGCGTCGGGAGCGGCCCAGTACTTC
>TRBV6-1|NA|NA|TRBJ1-3
CASSESGHNSGNTIYF
TGTGCCAGCAGTGAATCGGGACACAACTCTGGAAACACCATATATTTT
>TRBV24-1|NA|NA|TRBJ2-3
CATSEGARDTQYF
TGTGCCACCAGTGAGGGAGCGCGGGATACGCAGTATTTT
>TRBV5-4|NA|NA|TRBJ1-1
CASSSAGAWGNTEAFF
TGTGCCAGCAGTTCTGCAGGGGCGTGGGGGAACACTGAAGCTTTCTTT
>TRBV12-2|NA|NA|TRBJ2-5
CASRGLAEETQYF
TGTGCAAGTCGAGGCCTAGCGGAAGAGACCCAGTACTTC
>TRBV19|TRBD1|NA|TRBJ1-5
CASSIGQVLNQPQHF
TGTGCCAGTAGTATCGGACAGGTACTGAATCAGCCCCAGCATTTT
>TRBV10-3|NA|few|TRBJ2-2
CAITKSEDGELFF
TGTGCCATCACAAAGAGCGAGGACGGGGAGCTGTTTTTT
>TRBV19|NA|NA|TRBJ1-1
CASSIRRGPMNTEAFF
TGTGCCAGTAGTATACGAAGGGGCCCGATGAACACTGAAGCTTTCTTT
>TRBV27|NA|NA|TRBJ2-7
CASLSLPSYEQYF
TGTGCCAGCTTAAGCCTCCCCTCCTACGAGCAGTACTTC
>TRBV5-1|NA|NA|TRBJ1-2
CASSLGAGANRGYTF
TGCGCCAGCAGCTTGGGAGCGGGCGCAAATAGGGGCTACACCTTC
>TRBV7-9|TRBD1|few|TRBJ1-1
CASSSKAPGQGSSEAFF
TGTGCCAGCAGCTCAAAGGCTCCGGGACAGGGTTCTTCCGAAGCTTTCTTT
>TRBV3-1/TRBV3-2|NA|NA|TRBJ1-4
CASSPSGGRGGEKLFF
TGTGCCAGCAGCCCTAGCGGGGGCCGAGGCGGAGAAAAACTGTTTTTT